These T cell receptor beta chains were read from a single sample in a study of blood T cell repertoires in COVID-19. Assay used: immunoSEQ multiplex PCR; TCRdb lists only in-frame clones, some missing. This table holds 190,000 or so clones, around 88% found once. Sequences were obtained from PBMCs or T cells enriched from blood (not recorded which). The receptors were sampled from a woman in her twenties or thirties who had been exposed to COVID-19. CDR3s include the opening cysteine and the closing phenylalanine or tryptophan. D genes are given only for firm matches. Some rows mark clone size as missing; the rest say once, few, many or name a class of expanded clone.

NA	NA	TRBV7-3	TRBJ2-6	CASSRTTGSGANVLTF	TGTGCCAGCAGTAGAACCACAGGCTCTGGGGCCAACGTCCTGACTTTC
NA	NA	TRBV6-5	TRBJ1-2	CASSHRTTYGYTF	TGTGCCAGCAGTCACAGGACGACCTATGGCTACACCTTC
few	NA	TRBV4-1	TRBJ1-2	CASSQGTGGGPGYTF	TGCGCCAGCAGCCAAGGAACTGGGGGAGGGCCTGGCTACACCTTC
NA	NA	TRBV12-3/TRBV12-4	TRBJ2-3	CASSRGLDTQYF	TGTGCCAGCAGTAGGGGGTTGGATACGCAGTATTTT
few	NA	TRBV5-1	TRBJ1-1	CASRKQGGETEAFF	TGCGCCAGCAGGAAACAGGGTGGGGAGACTGAAGCTTTCTTT
NA	NA	TRBV19	TRBJ1-1	CASKAGERAFGTEAFF	TGTGCCAGTAAGGCAGGGGAGAGGGCTTTCGGCACTGAAGCTTTCTTT
NA	NA	TRBV30	TRBJ1-1	CAWSGQVGEAFF	TGTGCCTGGAGTGGGCAGGTTGGTGAAGCTTTCTTT
NA	TRBD1	TRBV18	TRBJ2-7	CASSADRGRFNEQYF	TGTGCCAGCTCCGCGGACAGGGGGCGTTTTAACGAGCAGTACTTC
NA	NA	TRBV5-5	TRBJ1-2	CASSLAVDSGYTF	TGTGCCAGCAGCTTGGCGGTCGACTCTGGCTACACCTTC
NA	NA	TRBV19	TRBJ1-5	CASSAGPTLNQPQHF	TGTGCCAGTAGTGCGGGACCAACGCTCAATCAGCCCCAGCATTTT
NA	TRBD1	TRBV6-4	TRBJ2-1	CASSTRQGGFNEQFF	TGTGCCAGCAGTACAAGACAGGGGGGTTTCAATGAGCAGTTCTTC
many	TRBD2	TRBV12-5	TRBJ2-7	CASGKKPRLAGANYEQYF	TGTGCTAGTGGTAAAAAACCAAGACTAGCGGGGGCGAACTACGAGCAGTACTTC
NA	NA	TRBV2	TRBJ1-5	CASSEAASALQPQHF	TGTGCCAGCAGTGAAGCGGCCAGTGCCCTCCAGCCCCAGCATTTT
NA	NA	TRBV9	TRBJ1-1	CASGRLNTEAFF	TGTGCCAGCGGGAGGTTGAACACTGAAGCTTTCTTT
NA	NA	TRBV18	TRBJ2-3	CASSPPRASSTDTQYF	TGTGCCAGCTCACCACCCCGCGCTTCTAGCACAGATACGCAGTATTTT